A selection of T cell receptor beta chains follows, all from one sample in a study of control samples from healthy donors and cancer patients. Some clones are missing from TCRdb's copy, which holds only in-frame ones; the method was immunoSEQ multiplex PCR. Of about 190,000 clones in the sample, approximately 92% were seen once. The sample consisted of blood. These receptors were obtained from a man younger than 30 in good health. Both conserved end residues are part of each CDR3. Each record gives: J gene, V gene, D gene, CDR3 protein, CDR3 DNA. A D gene is named only where the DNA matches it firmly.

j_gene: TRBJ1-1; v_gene: TRBV12-3/TRBV12-4; d_gene: -; CDR3aa: CASSSRWNTEAFF; CDR3nt: TGTGCCAGCAGTTCCCGTTGGAACACTGAAGCTTTCTTT
j_gene: TRBJ1-3; v_gene: TRBV9; d_gene: -; CDR3aa: CASSLSSGNTIYF; CDR3nt: TGTGCCAGCAGCTTGAGCTCTGGAAACACCATATATTTT
j_gene: TRBJ2-3; v_gene: TRBV9; d_gene: -; CDR3aa: CASSVGPGDPTDTQYF; CDR3nt: TGTGCCAGCAGCGTAGGGCCCGGGGATCCCACAGATACGCAGTATTTT
j_gene: TRBJ1-2; v_gene: TRBV6-2/TRBV6-3; d_gene: TRBD1; CDR3aa: CASSYAGGALGTDYGYTF; CDR3nt: TGTGCCAGCAGTTACGCAGGGGGCGCCTTAGGGACGGACTATGGCTACACCTTC
j_gene: TRBJ1-2; v_gene: TRBV4-1; d_gene: -; CDR3aa: CASSQEAQGNYGYTF; CDR3nt: TGCGCCAGCAGCCAAGAGGCACAGGGAAACTATGGCTACACCTTC
j_gene: TRBJ2-5; v_gene: TRBV10-1; d_gene: -; CDR3aa: CASSPFKVGTQYF; CDR3nt: TGCGCCAGCAGTCCTTTTAAGGTTGGGACCCAGTACTTC
j_gene: TRBJ1-4; v_gene: TRBV19; d_gene: TRBD1; CDR3aa: CASRQGTGEKLFF; CDR3nt: TGTGCCAGCAGACAGGGCACTGGCGAAAAACTGTTTTTT
j_gene: TRBJ2-7; v_gene: TRBV6-5; d_gene: -; CDR3aa: CASSPTVGIEQYF; CDR3nt: TGTGCCAGCAGCCCGACAGTAGGAATCGAGCAGTACTTC
j_gene: TRBJ2-3; v_gene: TRBV4-1; d_gene: TRBD2; CDR3aa: CASSQGRAVGTQYF; CDR3nt: TGCGCCAGCAGCCAGGGGAGGGCAGTAGGTACGCAGTATTTT
j_gene: TRBJ1-6; v_gene: TRBV14; d_gene: -; CDR3aa: CASSQGNWGNSPLHF; CDR3nt: TGTGCCAGCAGCCAAGGGAACTGGGGGAATTCACCCCTCCACTTT
j_gene: TRBJ2-1; v_gene: TRBV9; d_gene: -; CDR3aa: CASSVAWGGLGNEQFF; CDR3nt: TGTGCCAGCAGCGTAGCCTGGGGGGGCCTGGGGAATGAGCAGTTCTTC
j_gene: TRBJ2-1; v_gene: TRBV5-1; d_gene: -; CDR3aa: CASSFGAGAHNEQFF; CDR3nt: TGCGCCAGCAGCTTCGGTGCGGGGGCTCACAATGAGCAGTTCTTC
j_gene: TRBJ2-7; v_gene: TRBV2; d_gene: -; CDR3aa: CASSDRMAGPGEQYF; CDR3nt: TGTGCCAGCAGTGATCGGATGGCGGGGCCAGGGGAGCAGTACTTC
j_gene: TRBJ1-2; v_gene: TRBV29-1; d_gene: -; CDR3aa: CSVVQVENYGYTF; CDR3nt: TGCAGCGTTGTTCAGGTAGAAAACTATGGCTACACCTTC
j_gene: TRBJ2-5; v_gene: TRBV11-2; d_gene: TRBD2; CDR3aa: CASSLGIAGQETQYF; CDR3nt: TGTGCCAGCAGCTTAGGGATAGCGGGGCAAGAGACCCAGTACTTC
j_gene: TRBJ2-3; v_gene: TRBV5-4; d_gene: -; CDR3aa: CASSLGGIGDTQYF; CDR3nt: TGTGCCAGCAGCTTGGGGGGAATCGGAGATACGCAGTATTTT
j_gene: TRBJ1-1; v_gene: TRBV18; d_gene: TRBD1; CDR3aa: CASSLSGQVNTEAFF; CDR3nt: TGTGCCAGCTCACTATCGGGACAGGTGAACACTGAAGCTTTCTTT
j_gene: TRBJ1-4; v_gene: TRBV12-3/TRBV12-4; d_gene: -; CDR3aa: CASSLRGKLFF; CDR3nt: TGTGCCAGCAGTCTCAGGGGAAAACTGTTTTTT
j_gene: TRBJ1-1; v_gene: TRBV6-5; d_gene: -; CDR3aa: CASRDSTNTEAFF; CDR3nt: TGTGCCAGCAGGGACAGTACGAACACTGAAGCTTTCTTT
j_gene: TRBJ1-1; v_gene: TRBV6-6; d_gene: -; CDR3aa: CASTSRLGDTEAFF; CDR3nt: TGTGCCAGCACCTCAAGACTGGGGGACACTGAAGCTTTCTTT